Listed below are T cell receptor beta chains from one sample, sequenced in a study of shared clonotypes between healthy human individuals. Clones were read by immunoSEQ multiplex PCR, and TCRdb kept only the in-frame ones, dropping some. The sample lists over a million clones, 95% to 99% occurring once. The sequencing input was naive CD4+ T cells sorted from blood. The receptors originated from a man aged 25-45 years in good health. The CDR3 runs from the conserved cysteine through the conserved F or W. A D gene is named only where the DNA matches it firmly. Expanded clones are given a class, and other clones once, few, many or no size at all.

TRBV28	-	TRBJ2-7	14	TRBD2	CASTLLAGVGEQYF	TGTGCCAGCACTTTACTAGCGGGAGTTGGGGAGCAGTACTTC
TRBV29-1	-	TRBJ2-7	15	-	CSVLLSGPNPYEQYF	TGCAGCGTTCTTCTAAGCGGCCCTAACCCCTACGAGCAGTACTTC
TRBV14	-	TRBJ2-7	13	-	CASSQESGSEQYF	TGTGCCAGCAGCCAAGAATCTGGTTCCGAGCAGTACTTC
TRBV15	-	TRBJ2-2	11	-	CATSKVGELFF	TGTGCCACCAGCAAGGTCGGGGAGCTGTTTTTT
TRBV30	-	TRBJ2-7	13	-	CAWQRDIRNPLCF	TGTGCCTGGCAGCGGGACATCCGAAATCCATTGTGCTTC
TRBV7-6	-	TRBJ2-1	16	TRBD2	CASSFLGAGASNEQFF	TGTGCCAGCAGCTTCTTAGGAGCGGGAGCATCCAATGAGCAGTTCTTC
TRBV10-2	-	TRBJ2-4	13	-	CASGDSVGNIQYF	TGCGCCAGTGGGGATAGCGTGGGAAACATTCAGTACTTC
TRBV11-2	-	TRBJ2-2	14	-	CATNLLGGLRELFF	TGTGCCACCAACCTGCTGGGGGGTCTGCGGGAGCTGTTTTTT
TRBV7-8	-	TRBJ1-5	16	TRBD1	CASSLKPRTGHQPQHF	TGTGCCAGCAGCTTGAAACCGCGGACAGGGCATCAGCCCCAGCATTTT
TRBV27	-	TRBJ1-2	14	-	CASSLGHANYGYTF	TGTGCCAGCAGTTTAGGGCACGCCAACTATGGCTACACCTTC
TRBV28	once	TRBJ1-2	15	-	CASSSRWWEHYGYTF	TGTGCCAGCAGTTCCCGGTGGTGGGAGCACTATGGCTACACCTTC
TRBV28	-	TRBJ1-2	15	-	CASSLYTLANYGYTF	TGTGCCAGCAGTTTATACACCTTAGCTAACTATGGCTACACCTTC
TRBV2	-	TRBJ2-7	15	-	CASSELYSASYEQYF	TGTGCCAGCAGTGAACTATATAGCGCATCCTACGAGCAGTACTTC
TRBV4-1	-	TRBJ2-7	19	TRBD2	CASSQAYRGTSGSSYEQYF	TGCGCCAGCAGCCAAGCTTATAGAGGGACTAGCGGGAGCTCCTACGAGCAGTACTTC
TRBV6-5	-	TRBJ2-7	15	TRBD1	CASSRTGATHYEQYF	TGTGCCAGCAGCCGGACAGGGGCGACTCACTACGAGCAGTACTTC
TRBV9	-	TRBJ2-2	13	-	CASSVEVTGELFF	TGTGCCAGCAGCGTAGAGGTAACCGGGGAGCTGTTTTTT
TRBV2	-	TRBJ1-2	13	-	CASRFLGNYGYTF	TGTGCCAGCAGGTTCCTGGGGAACTATGGCTACACCTTC
TRBV9	-	TRBJ1-2	14	-	CASSVISGSDGYTF	TGTGCCAGCAGCGTAATCTCAGGTAGCGATGGCTACACCTTC
TRBV4-3	-	TRBJ2-5	14	TRBD2	CASSRTRMAETQYF	TGCGCCAGCAGCCGGACTAGGATGGCAGAGACCCAGTACTTC
TRBV28	-	TRBJ1-2	13	TRBD1	CASSRQGAHGYTF	TGTGCCAGCAGCAGACAGGGGGCGCACGGCTACACCTTC
TRBV5-1	-	TRBJ2-3	20	TRBD2	CASSLDLRLAGGHSTDTQYF	TGCGCCAGCAGCTTGGATCTCAGACTAGCGGGAGGGCATAGCACAGATACGCAGTATTTT
TRBV14	-	TRBJ2-7	16	-	CASSQDGTAWVYEQYF	TGTGCCAGCAGCCAGGATGGGACTGCCTGGGTATACGAGCAGTACTTC
TRBV5-1	-	TRBJ2-1	16	TRBD2	CASSFLASGDHNEQFF	TGCGCCAGCAGCTTTTTAGCTAGCGGGGATCACAATGAGCAGTTCTTC
TRBV5-1	few	TRBJ2-5	14	-	CASSLDRPQETQYF	TGCGCCAGCAGCTTGGACAGGCCCCAAGAGACCCAGTACTTC
TRBV5-1	-	TRBJ2-7	13	TRBD1	CASSQGQGVAQYF	TGCGCCAGCAGCCAAGGACAGGGAGTTGCGCAGTACTTC
TRBV4-3	-	TRBJ2-2	18	-	CASSQDLVRYANTGELFF	TGCGCCAGCAGCCAAGATCTGGTTAGATACGCGAACACCGGGGAGCTGTTTTTT
TRBV2	-	TRBJ2-7	14	-	CASSEQLLTYEQYF	TGTGCCAGCAGTGAACAGCTTCTTACCTACGAGCAGTACTTC